A selection of T cell receptor beta chains follows, all from one sample in a study of PD-1 blockade in classical Hodgkin lymphoma. Assay used: immunoSEQ multiplex PCR; TCRdb lists only in-frame clones, some missing. The profile shows about 110,000 clones, 89% of them singletons. Here the sequenced sample was peripheral blood mononuclear cells (PBMCs), taken before the second cycle of nivolumab. The receptors shown here come from a human donor with classical Hodgkin lymphoma. Each CDR3 is given with its conserved first and last residue. A D gene is named only where the DNA matches it firmly. The size field is filled for only some rows; it gives once, few, many or a size class.

J gene: TRBJ1-4; D gene: NA; V gene: TRBV28; clone size: NA; CDR3 DNA: TGTGCCAGCGGGTTGGGAAAACTGTTTTTT; CDR3 protein: CASGLGKLFF
J gene: TRBJ2-3; D gene: TRBD2; V gene: TRBV5-4; clone size: NA; CDR3 DNA: TGTGCCAGCAGCCCCGGGACTAGCGGGAGGACAGATACGCAGTATTTT; CDR3 protein: CASSPGTSGRTDTQYF
J gene: TRBJ1-2; D gene: NA; V gene: TRBV18; clone size: few; CDR3 DNA: TGTGCCAGCTCACCAGGACAGGGCTACACCTTC; CDR3 protein: CASSPGQGYTF
J gene: TRBJ2-1; D gene: TRBD2; V gene: TRBV19; clone size: NA; CDR3 DNA: TGTGCCAGTAGTATGGGCGGGAGGGCCCTTCACAATGAGCAGTTCTTC; CDR3 protein: CASSMGGRALHNEQFF
J gene: TRBJ2-1; D gene: NA; V gene: TRBV14; clone size: NA; CDR3 DNA: TGTGCCAGCAGCCAAGGGATAGCAGATTCCTACAATGAGCAGTTCTTC; CDR3 protein: CASSQGIADSYNEQFF
J gene: TRBJ2-4; D gene: NA; V gene: TRBV19; clone size: few; CDR3 DNA: TGTGCCAGTAGTATCGGGCCAGAATTAGCCAAAAACATTCAGTACTTC; CDR3 protein: CASSIGPELAKNIQYF
J gene: TRBJ2-1; D gene: NA; V gene: TRBV7-2; clone size: NA; CDR3 DNA: TGTGCCAGCAGCCCAAGGGACTCCCCTATTCTTTATGAGCAGTTCTTC; CDR3 protein: CASSPRDSPILYEQFF
J gene: TRBJ1-4; D gene: NA; V gene: TRBV29-1; clone size: NA; CDR3 DNA: TGCAGCGTGACATTTGTGGGCACGGGGGAAAAACTGTTTTTT; CDR3 protein: CSVTFVGTGEKLFF
J gene: TRBJ1-4; D gene: TRBD1; V gene: TRBV10-3; clone size: once; CDR3 DNA: TGTGCCATCAGGGGGACAGAGGTGGAAAAACTGTTTTTT; CDR3 protein: CAIRGTEVEKLFF
J gene: TRBJ2-7; D gene: NA; V gene: TRBV7-9; clone size: NA; CDR3 DNA: TGTGCCAGCAGCCTCGGGGAGCGGCAGTACTTC; CDR3 protein: CASSLGERQYF
J gene: TRBJ2-1; D gene: NA; V gene: TRBV4-1; clone size: NA; CDR3 DNA: TGCGCCAGCAGCCCCAGGAGCGACAATGAGCAGTTCTTC; CDR3 protein: CASSPRSDNEQFF
J gene: TRBJ2-3; D gene: NA; V gene: TRBV5-1; clone size: NA; CDR3 DNA: TGCGCCAGCAGCTTAACTAGTCTATTTGTGGATTTT; CDR3 protein: CASSLTSLFVDF
J gene: TRBJ1-1; D gene: NA; V gene: TRBV27; clone size: NA; CDR3 DNA: TGTGCCAGCAGTTTGAACCGGGACATGAACACTGAAGCTTTCTTT; CDR3 protein: CASSLNRDMNTEAFF
J gene: TRBJ2-1; D gene: TRBD2; V gene: TRBV6-5; clone size: NA; CDR3 DNA: TGTGCCAGCAGTTACCGACTAGCAGCCGAGCAGTTCTTC; CDR3 protein: CASSYRLAAEQFF
J gene: TRBJ2-1; D gene: NA; V gene: TRBV2; clone size: NA; CDR3 DNA: TGTGCCAGCAGTAACAATGAGCAGTTCTTC; CDR3 protein: CASSNNEQFF
J gene: TRBJ2-7; D gene: NA; V gene: TRBV13; clone size: NA; CDR3 DNA: TGTGCCAGCAGCCAGCGGGCCCCCGCCGGAGAGCAGTACTTC; CDR3 protein: CASSQRAPAGEQYF
J gene: TRBJ1-3; D gene: NA; V gene: TRBV15; clone size: NA; CDR3 DNA: TGTGCCACCAGCAGAGAAGGTTGGGAAGGGCCTGGAAACACCATATATTTT; CDR3 protein: CATSREGWEGPGNTIYF
J gene: TRBJ1-5; D gene: NA; V gene: TRBV19; clone size: NA; CDR3 DNA: TGTGCCAGTAGTATTTGGGTGGGTTATAGCAATCAGCCCCAGCATTTT; CDR3 protein: CASSIWVGYSNQPQHF
J gene: TRBJ1-4; D gene: NA; V gene: TRBV7-2; clone size: few; CDR3 DNA: TGTGCCAGCAGCCCCCACCAGAATTCAGATGAAAAACTGTTTTTT; CDR3 protein: CASSPHQNSDEKLFF
J gene: TRBJ1-2; D gene: NA; V gene: TRBV5-8; clone size: NA; CDR3 DNA: TGTGCCAGCAGCAGGTTGGGGGCTAACTATGGCTACACCTTC; CDR3 protein: CASSRLGANYGYTF
J gene: TRBJ1-2; D gene: TRBD1; V gene: TRBV2; clone size: NA; CDR3 DNA: TGTGCCAGCACCGGACAGGGAGGAGGGGCCTACACCTTC; CDR3 protein: CASTGQGGGAYTF
J gene: TRBJ1-1; D gene: NA; V gene: TRBV27; clone size: NA; CDR3 DNA: TGTGCCAGCAGACCACAGGGTAACACTGAAGCTTTCTTT; CDR3 protein: CASRPQGNTEAFF
J gene: TRBJ2-7; D gene: NA; V gene: TRBV5-5; clone size: NA; CDR3 DNA: TGTGCCAGCAGCTTGAATAGTTTTTCCTCCTACGAGCAGTACTTC; CDR3 protein: CASSLNSFSSYEQYF
J gene: TRBJ1-2; D gene: NA; V gene: TRBV29-1; clone size: NA; CDR3 DNA: TGCAGCGTTGGAGACATTAGGGAAGGCTACACCTTC; CDR3 protein: CSVGDIREGYTF
J gene: TRBJ2-3; D gene: NA; V gene: TRBV11-3; clone size: once; CDR3 DNA: TGTGCCAGCAGTGAGACCTTCGGGTTAGATACGCAGTATTTT; CDR3 protein: CASSETFGLDTQYF
J gene: TRBJ2-5; D gene: NA; V gene: TRBV28; clone size: NA; CDR3 DNA: TGTGCCAGCAGTCTTCCCAGGGACAAAGAGTGGCAGACCCAGTACTTC; CDR3 protein: CASSLPRDKEWQTQYF
J gene: TRBJ1-1; D gene: NA; V gene: TRBV2; clone size: NA; CDR3 DNA: TGTGCCAGCAGATGGAACACTGAAGCTTTCTTT; CDR3 protein: CASRWNTEAFF
J gene: TRBJ1-2; D gene: NA; V gene: TRBV27; clone size: few; CDR3 DNA: TGTGCCAGCAGTCTGACAAGGGTTGATGGCTACACCTTC; CDR3 protein: CASSLTRVDGYTF
J gene: TRBJ2-7; D gene: NA; V gene: TRBV27; clone size: once; CDR3 DNA: TGTGCCAGCAAAGGAGCAGGGCTGATTTCCTACGAGCAGTACTTC; CDR3 protein: CASKGAGLISYEQYF
J gene: TRBJ1-2; D gene: NA; V gene: TRBV27; clone size: NA; CDR3 DNA: TGTGCCAGCAGTGACGGGGGGCCTTACTATGGCTACACCTTC; CDR3 protein: CASSDGGPYYGYTF
J gene: TRBJ2-7; D gene: NA; V gene: TRBV7-8; clone size: NA; CDR3 DNA: TGTGCCAGCAGCTTAGCCCCCCGGAAGAGCTCCTACGAGCAGTACTTC; CDR3 protein: CASSLAPRKSSYEQYF
J gene: TRBJ1-1; D gene: NA; V gene: TRBV5-1; clone size: NA; CDR3 DNA: TGCGCCAGCAGCCCTGGGGGAGGGTTCGGTATGTTTAAAGCTTTCTTT; CDR3 protein: CASSPGGGFGMFKAFF
J gene: TRBJ1-1; D gene: NA; V gene: TRBV19; clone size: NA; CDR3 DNA: TGTGCCAGTAACCCAGGGCGGGGGAACACTGAAGCTTTCTTT; CDR3 protein: CASNPGRGNTEAFF
J gene: TRBJ2-1; D gene: NA; V gene: TRBV2; clone size: NA; CDR3 DNA: TGTGCCAGCAGCGTTGGTGTGAGAAGGTTCTTC; CDR3 protein: CASSVGVRRFF
J gene: TRBJ2-7; D gene: TRBD1; V gene: TRBV18; clone size: NA; CDR3 DNA: TGTGCCAGCTCACCACCAGACCGAGACAGGGGGCAGTTAGAGTACTTC; CDR3 protein: CASSPPDRDRGQLEYF
J gene: TRBJ1-1; D gene: NA; V gene: TRBV29-1; clone size: NA; CDR3 DNA: TGCAGCGTTGTTTCGAGGGGCCACCGGGACAAACTTTTCAGGGACACTGAAGCTTTCTTT; CDR3 protein: CSVVSRGHRDKLFRDTEAFF
J gene: TRBJ1-2; D gene: TRBD1; V gene: TRBV2; clone size: NA; CDR3 DNA: TGTGCCACCTGGGACAGGGACGGCTACACCTTC; CDR3 protein: CATWDRDGYTF
J gene: TRBJ2-1; D gene: NA; V gene: TRBV9; clone size: NA; CDR3 DNA: TGTGCCAGCAGCGTCCTAGCGAACAATGAGCAGTTCTTC; CDR3 protein: CASSVLANNEQFF
J gene: TRBJ1-4; D gene: NA; V gene: TRBV4-3; clone size: NA; CDR3 DNA: TGCGCCAGCAGGCGAAGACCCACTGGGGATGAAAAACTGTTTTTT; CDR3 protein: CASRRRPTGDEKLFF
J gene: TRBJ2-7; D gene: TRBD2; V gene: TRBV5-5; clone size: NA; CDR3 DNA: TGTGCCAGCAGCTTGCAGTGGGGGGGAGATTCCTACGAGCAGTACTTC; CDR3 protein: CASSLQWGGDSYEQYF
J gene: TRBJ2-2; D gene: NA; V gene: TRBV19; clone size: once; CDR3 DNA: TGTGCCAGTAGTATAACCTCGGGCCTCACCGGGGAGCTGTTTTTT; CDR3 protein: CASSITSGLTGELFF
J gene: TRBJ2-2; D gene: NA; V gene: TRBV2; clone size: once; CDR3 DNA: TGTGCCAGCACAACGGACGCGACCGGGGAGCTGTTTTTT; CDR3 protein: CASTTDATGELFF